These 6 T cell receptor beta chains share one sample of origin, sequenced in a study of technical replicates of blood from several donors. TCRdb keeps only in-frame clones here, not all; method: immunoSEQ multiplex PCR. The table records more than 60,000 clones, 85% to 95% of them present only once. Specimen: T cells isolated from PBMCs. The receptors were sampled from a human donor in good health.

J is TRBJ1-4 and V is TRBV23-1; 8 bases are a match to TRBD1. TRBV23-1 is sorted into the ORF group, with uncertain function. J was trimmed by 1 base and V by 0 bases; bases with no gene match: 10. The CDR3 totals 19 residues. CDR3 nucleotides: TGCGCCAGCAGTCAATCGAAACGGACAGGGTGTATAACTAATGAAAAACTGTTTTTT. Protein sequence: CASSQSKRTGCITNEKLFF.

The V gene is TRBV2, the J gene TRBJ2-5, with D maybe TRBD1 (6 bases). Germline CDR1 is SNHLY and CDR2 is FYNNEI. With 8 bases removed from V and 5 bases from J, the gap between germline ends came to 12 bases. CDR3 length equals 12 residues. The CDR3 loop is CASQITGETQYF. The CDR3 nucleotides are TGTGCCAGCCAAATTACAGGGGAGACCCAGTACTTC.

This clone was observed once. The chain employs TRBV2 and TRBJ2-7; TRBD1 agrees at 7 bases. In germline, CDR1 is SNHLY, CDR2 FYNNEI. The CDR3 consists of 14 residues. Trimming removed 7 bases from V and 6 bases from J; junction bases left unmatched: 12. The CDR3 here is CASITGTALSEQYF. The CDR3 nucleotides are TGTGCCAGCATCACCGGGACAGCCCTTTCCGAGCAGTACTTC.

The chain joins TRBV9 to TRBJ2-2, with 9 bases lining up with TRBD1. V lost 5 bases, J lost 7 bases, and 21 bases stayed unmatched. The CDR3 has 19 residues. Germline CDR1 is SGDLS and CDR2 is YYNGEE. CDR3 nucleotides: TGTGCCAGCAGTGACGTCGGGATCCCCGGGACAGGGTATAGCGGGGAGCTGTTTTTT. This translates into CASSDVGIPGTGYSGELFF. Full variable domain (remainder filled in from reference TRBV9 and TRBJ2-2): DSGVTQTPKHLITATGQRVTLRCSPRSGDLSVYWYQQSLDQGLQFLIQYYNGEERAKGNILERFSAQQFPDLHSELNLSSLELGDSALYFCASSDVGIPGTGYSGELFFGEGSRLTVL.

The genes are TRBV7-3 and TRBJ2-7; 11 nucleotides match TRBD1. From germline, CDR1 is SGHTA and CDR2 FQGTGA. CDR3 length: 14 amino acids. V lost 4 bases to trimming and J lost 2 bases; unmatched junction nucleotides: 1. This chain's CDR3 is CASSSGQGAYEQYF. CDR3 coding DNA: TGTGCCAGCAGCTCGGGACAGGGGGCCTACGAGCAGTACTTC. The full variable domain, in which reference TRBV7-3 and TRBJ2-7 provide the parts outside the CDR3, is GAGVSQTPSNKVTEKGKYVELRCDPISGHTALYWYRQSLGQGPEFLIYFQGTGAADDSGLPNDRFFAVRPEGSVSTLKIQRTERGDSAVYLCASSSGQGAYEQYFGPGTRLTVT.

This clone was seen a single time. The genes are TRBV5-4 and TRBJ2-7; 12 bases line up with TRBD2. Germline V lookup: CDR1 SGHNT, CDR2 YYREEE (reference sequence). The CDR3 is 17 amino acids. The V and J ends lost 4 bases and 0 bases, in that order; junction bases with no gene match: 8. CDR3 loop: CASSPTSGSRASYEQYF. The CDR3 DNA follows: TGTGCCAGCAGCCCGACTAGCGGGAGTAGGGCCTCCTACGAGCAGTACTTC.